This T cell receptor (beta chain) was retrieved from a study of T cell changes during pregnancy in multiple sclerosis (dated by TCRdb to between 2017 and 2020). The study in broad terms: In women with multiple sclerosis, the researchers looked at how the T cell repertoire shifted as pregnancy progressed.

CDR1 and CDR2, looked up from the germline V gene, are SGHRS and YFSETQ. Including cysteine and phenylalanine, the CDR3 has 17 amino acids. Left in the record is the CDR3 DNA by itself, 51 bases read in frame from the first base. V is cut by 0 bases and J by 1 base, and the space between the germline ends is 16 bases. The method behind the library was the immunoSEQ multiplex PCR assay. Drawn from immuneACCESS, this table holds only the in-frame rearrangements with V and J called that TCRdb kept. Clones are partly lost; checked studies trace under half to an unresolved V gene and leave the rest unexplained. The sample yields some 95,000 clones; around 94% were counted once. Of the sample, over 2% falls within the top ten clones. Worth noting for this clone: Its antigen is still unknown. No base quality values were provided; no much bigger clone lies one nucleotide off.

This receptor was obtained from a female donor with multiple sclerosis, enrolled in a pregnancy study. The chain is encoded by TRBV5-1 joined to TRBJ1-1; tentative D gene TRBD1, with 6 bases matching. Sequenced here: peripheral blood, sampled in the first trimester of pregnancy. The DNA sequence follows: TGCGCCAGCAGCTTGGGACCCAGGGGCCGCACGAACACTGAAGCTTTCTTT. Protein translation: CASSLGPRGRTNTEAFF.